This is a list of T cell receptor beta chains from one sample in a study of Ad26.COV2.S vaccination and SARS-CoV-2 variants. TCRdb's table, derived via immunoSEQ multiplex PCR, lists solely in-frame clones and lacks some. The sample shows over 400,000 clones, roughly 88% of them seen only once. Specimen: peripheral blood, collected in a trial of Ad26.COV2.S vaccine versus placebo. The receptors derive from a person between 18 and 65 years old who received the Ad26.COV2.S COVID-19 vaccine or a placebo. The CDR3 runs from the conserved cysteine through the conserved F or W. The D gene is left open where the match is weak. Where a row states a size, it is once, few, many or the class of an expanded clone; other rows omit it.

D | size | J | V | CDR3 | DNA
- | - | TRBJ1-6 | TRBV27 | CASSLSAGTGNSPLHF | TGTGCCAGCAGTTTATCGGCGGGGACGGGGAATTCACCCCTCCACTTT
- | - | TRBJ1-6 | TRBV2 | CASKEISSYNSPLHF | TGTGCCAGCAAGGAAATAAGCTCCTATAATTCACCCCTCCACTTT
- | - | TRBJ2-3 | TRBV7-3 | CASSLSGTYTDTQYF | TGTGCCAGCAGCTTGTCGGGGACCTACACAGATACGCAGTATTTT
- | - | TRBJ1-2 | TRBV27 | CASSPGGGDNYGYTF | TGTGCCAGCAGTCCCGGGGGCGGTGATAACTATGGCTACACCTTC
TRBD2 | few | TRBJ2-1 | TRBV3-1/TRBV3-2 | CASSHATSGRDNEQFF | TGTGCCAGCAGCCACGCTACTAGCGGGAGGGACAATGAGCAGTTCTTC
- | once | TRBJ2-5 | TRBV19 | CASSIGSGWGEETQYF | TGTGCCAGTAGTATAGGAAGCGGGTGGGGAGAGGAGACCCAGTACTTC
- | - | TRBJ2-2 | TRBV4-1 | CASSQIDTGELFF | TGCGCCAGCAGCCAAATAGACACCGGGGAGCTGTTTTTT
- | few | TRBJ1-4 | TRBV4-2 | CASSQDRVEKLFF | TGTGCCAGCAGCCAAGATCGGGTTGAAAAACTGTTTTTT
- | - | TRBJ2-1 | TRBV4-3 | CASSPQGGSEQFF | TGCGCCAGCAGCCCCCAAGGGGGTAGTGAGCAGTTCTTC
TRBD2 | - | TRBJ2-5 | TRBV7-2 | CASVPRSGTQETQYF | TGTGCCAGCGTACCACGAAGCGGGACCCAAGAGACCCAGTACTTC
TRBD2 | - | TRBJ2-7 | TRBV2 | CARGGVSGYEQYF | TGTGCCAGGGGAGGGGTGAGTGGCTACGAGCAGTACTTC
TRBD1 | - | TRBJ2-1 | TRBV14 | CASSQGQGFGLNEQFF | TGTGCCAGCAGCCAAGGACAGGGCTTTGGGCTGAATGAGCAGTTCTTC
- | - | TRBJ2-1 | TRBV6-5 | CASSKTGTPYNEQFF | TGTGCCAGCAGTAAAACCGGGACACCATACAATGAGCAGTTCTTC